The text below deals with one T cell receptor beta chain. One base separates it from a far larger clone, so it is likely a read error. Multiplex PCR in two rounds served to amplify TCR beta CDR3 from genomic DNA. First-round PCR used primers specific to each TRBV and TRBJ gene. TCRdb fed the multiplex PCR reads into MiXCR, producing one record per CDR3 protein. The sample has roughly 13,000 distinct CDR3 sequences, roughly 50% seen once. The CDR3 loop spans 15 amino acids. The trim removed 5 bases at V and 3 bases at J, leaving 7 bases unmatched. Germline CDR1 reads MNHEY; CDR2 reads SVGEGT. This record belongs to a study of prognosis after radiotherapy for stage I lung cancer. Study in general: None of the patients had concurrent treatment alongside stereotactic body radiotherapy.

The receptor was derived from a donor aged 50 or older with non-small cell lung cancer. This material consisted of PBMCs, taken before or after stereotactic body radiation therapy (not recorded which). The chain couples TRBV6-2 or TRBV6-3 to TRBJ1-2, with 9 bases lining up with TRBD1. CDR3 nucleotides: TGTGCCAGCAGTGAGGACAGGGGTAAGGACTATGGCTACACCTTC. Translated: CASSEDRGKDYGYTF.